Listed here are 8 T cell receptor beta chains from one sample, sequenced in a study of cytomegalovirus exposure and HLA in healthy donors. The primer mix had 60 Vbeta and 13 Jbeta primers. Clones were read by immunoSEQ multiplex PCR, and TCRdb kept only the in-frame ones, dropping some. The sample has under 130,000 clones; 70% to 80% are singletons. The specimen was PBMCs. The receptors shown here come from a female donor in good health and CMV-seropositive.

This rearrangement joins TRBV20-1 to TRBJ2-7; D call uncertain. Germline CDR1 is DFQATT and CDR2 is SNEGSKA (reference sequence). V lost 3 bases, J lost 6 bases, and 9 bases lay in between. The CDR3 totals 11 residues. CDR3 nucleotide sequence: TGCAGTGCTAGTCCTGGGCGCGAGCAGTACTTC. Its protein product is CSASPGREQYF.

The CDR3 spells CASSLAQAMNTEAFF. The CDR3 DNA is TGTGCCAGCAGCTTAGCCCAGGCCATGAACACTGAAGCTTTCTTT. The V and J genes are TRBV7-6 and TRBJ1-1; D remains unclear. V lost 0 bases and J lost 0, with 8 bases in between. This CDR3 region has 15 residues. Per the germline V gene, CDR1 is SGHVS and CDR2 is FNYEAQ.

The V call is TRBV6-5, the J call TRBJ2-1; D perhaps matches TRBD2 (6 bases). The length of the CDR3 is 14 residues. CDR1 MNHEY and CDR2 SVGAGI come from the germline V gene. Trimming cost V 5 bases and J 8 bases, with 16 bases left between them. CDR3 protein: CASSRGGKVDEQFF. In nucleotides, the CDR3 is TGTGCCAGCAGTAGGGGAGGAAAAGTGGATGAGCAGTTCTTC.

The chain employs TRBV5-6 and TRBJ1-5; 9 bases match TRBD1. V was pared by 4 bases and J by 6 bases, with 5 bases of the junction left unmatched. The CDR3 is 14 amino acids. Germline CDR1 SGHDT, CDR2 YYEEEE. The CDR3 spells CASSRTGVGQPQHF. Written as DNA, the CDR3 is TGTGCCAGCAGCAGGACAGGGGTTGGTCAGCCCCAGCATTTT. The full variable domain, completed using reference TRBV5-6 and TRBJ1-5, is DAGVTQSPTHLIKTRGQQVTLRCSPKSGHDTVSWYQQALGQGPQFIFQYYEEEERQRGNFPDRFSGHQFPNYSSELNVNALLLGDSALYLCASSRTGVGQPQHFGDGTRLSIL.

This chain links TRBV7-3 with TRBJ1-5; D is perhaps TRBD1 (6 bases). This CDR3 comprises 14 residues. Germline-derived CDR1 and CDR2 are SGHTA and FQGTGA. The V end lost 5 bases, the J end lost 3 bases, and 11 bases lay between the germline ends. CDR3: CASSLGTNNQPQHF. Written as DNA, the CDR3 is TGTGCCAGCAGCCTTGGGACAAACAATCAGCCCCAGCATTTT.

This sequence joins TRBV7-3 and TRBJ2-1; perhaps TRBD2 as D (6 bases). This CDR3 is built from 11 residues. The germline V gene encodes CDR1 SGHTA and CDR2 FQGTGA. V dropped 2 bases and J dropped 10 bases, with 6 bases sitting between them. Here the CDR3 reads CASSLGGEQFF. DNA of the CDR3: TGTGCCAGCAGCTTAGGGGGGGAGCAGTTCTTC.

The chain uses TRBV5-5 and TRBJ2-5, with no clear D. CDR3 length: 12 residues. The V end lost 7 bases, the J end lost 0 bases, and 7 bases lay between the germline ends. Germline-derived CDR1 and CDR2 are SGHKS and YYEKEE (reference sequence). In DNA, the CDR3 is TGTGCCAGCGGGCTCCACCAAGAGACCCAGTACTTC. It specifies CASGLHQETQYF.

The V call is TRBV6-1, the J call TRBJ1-1, with D maybe TRBD1 (6 bases). The CDR3 is 13 residues long. V was clipped by 6 bases and J by 1 base, with 9 bases between them. The germline gives CDR1 MNHNS, CDR2 SASEGT. DNA of the CDR3: TGTGCCAGCAGGGCCAGGGGGAACACTGAAGCTTTCTTT. Amino acid sequence: CASRARGNTEAFF.